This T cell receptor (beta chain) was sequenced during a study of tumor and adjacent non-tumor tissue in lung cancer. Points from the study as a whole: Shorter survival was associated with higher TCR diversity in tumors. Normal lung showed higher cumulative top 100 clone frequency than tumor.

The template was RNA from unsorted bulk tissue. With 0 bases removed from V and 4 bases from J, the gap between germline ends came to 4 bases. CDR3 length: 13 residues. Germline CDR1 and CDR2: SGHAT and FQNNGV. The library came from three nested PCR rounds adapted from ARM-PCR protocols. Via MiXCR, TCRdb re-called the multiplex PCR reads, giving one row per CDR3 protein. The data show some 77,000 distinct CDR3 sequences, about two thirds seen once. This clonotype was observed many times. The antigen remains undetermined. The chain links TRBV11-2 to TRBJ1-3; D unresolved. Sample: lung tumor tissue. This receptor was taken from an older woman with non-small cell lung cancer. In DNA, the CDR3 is TGTGCCAGCAGCTTAGATCTCGGAAACACCATATATTTT. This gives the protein CASSLDLGNTIYF.